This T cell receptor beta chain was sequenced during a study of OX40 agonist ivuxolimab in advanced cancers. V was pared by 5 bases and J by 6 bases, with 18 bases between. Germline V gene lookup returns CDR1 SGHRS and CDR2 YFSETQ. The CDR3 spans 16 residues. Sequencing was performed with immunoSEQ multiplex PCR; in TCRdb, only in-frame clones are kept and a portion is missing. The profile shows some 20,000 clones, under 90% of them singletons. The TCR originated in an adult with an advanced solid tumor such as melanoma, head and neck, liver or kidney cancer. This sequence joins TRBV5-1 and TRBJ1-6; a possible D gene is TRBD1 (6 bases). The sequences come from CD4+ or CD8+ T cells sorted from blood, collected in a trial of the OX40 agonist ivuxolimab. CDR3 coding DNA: TGCGCCAGCAGAAGCGAGGGGGGGAGGAGTAATTCACCCCTCCACTTT. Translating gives CASRSEGGRSNSPLHF. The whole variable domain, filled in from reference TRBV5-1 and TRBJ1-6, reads KAGVTQTPRYLIKTRGQQVTLSCSPISGHRSVSWYQQTPGQGLQFLFEYFSETQRNKGNFPGRFSGRQFSNSRSEMNVSTLELGDSALYLCASRSEGGRSNSPLHFGNGTRLTVT.